Below are 28 T cell receptor beta chains sequenced from a single sample in a study of blood T cell repertoires in COVID-19. The method was immunoSEQ multiplex PCR; TCRdb's version includes in-frame clones alone and lacks a portion of them. The table lists approximately 250,000 clones, 85% to 95% of them singletons, with 2.5% to 3% in the top ten. The sequenced material came from PBMCs or T cells enriched from blood (not recorded which). The receptors stem from a man between 35 and 55 years old who had been exposed to COVID-19.

The genes are TRBV28 and TRBJ2-3; D remains ambiguous. This CDR3 comprises 16 residues. Germline V gene lookup returns CDR1 MDHEN and CDR2 SYDVKM. V dropped 3 bases and J dropped 7 bases, with 20 bases sitting between them. The CDR3 spells CASSFSLVVPTYTQYF. The CDR3 coding sequence is TGTGCCAGCAGTTTTTCCCTAGTAGTGCCCACCTATACGCAGTATTTT.

The chain has TRBV7-9 and TRBJ2-3, with D hard to call. V gave up 2 bases and J gave up 6 bases, with 9 bases separating them. The CDR3 length is 13 residues. Germline V gene data show CDR1 as SEHNR and CDR2 as FQNEAQ (reference sequence). The CDR3 region is CASSLTVRDTQYF. The DNA of the CDR3 is TGTGCCAGCAGCTTAACGGTGCGGGATACGCAGTATTTT.

This chain connects TRBV11-1 to TRBJ2-7; TRBD1 matches 8 bases. Trimming cost V 5 bases and J 2 bases; bases outside gene matches: 5. Germline V CDR1 and CDR2: SGHAT, FQDESV (reference sequence). This CDR3 is 14 amino acids long. CDR3 DNA sequence: TGTGCCAGCAGCCCCGGACAGGGCCCCTACGAGCAGTACTTC. Its protein is CASSPGQGPYEQYF. Complete variable domain (other parts from reference TRBV11-1 and TRBJ2-7): EAEVAQSPRYKITEKSQAVAFWCDPISGHATLYWYRQILGQGPELLVQFQDESVVDDSQLPKDRFSAERLKGVDSTLKIQPAELGDSAMYLCASSPGQGPYEQYFGPGTRLTVT.

This rearrangement joins TRBV6-6 to TRBJ1-1, with TRBD1 matching 8 bases. Germline CDR1 is MNHNY and CDR2 is SVGAGI (reference sequence). Trimming removed 2 bases from V and 0 bases from J; junction bases left unmatched: 2. This CDR3 contains 15 residues. The CDR3 coding sequence is TGTGCCAGCAGTTACCCGGGACAGGTGAACACTGAAGCTTTCTTT. It encodes CASSYPGQVNTEAFF.

The chain recombines TRBV30 with TRBJ2-1; D is uncertain. The germline V gene has CDR1 GTSNPN and CDR2 SVGIG (reference sequence). The germline V and J ends were trimmed by 4 bases and 4 bases, with 5 bases remaining between them. The CDR3 is 11 amino acids. CDR3 nucleotides: TGTGCCTGGACAAAATACAATGAGCAGTTCTTC. Protein: CAWTKYNEQFF.

The chain joins TRBV24-1 to TRBJ1-5, with D perhaps matching TRBD1 (6 bases). V lost 12 bases to trimming and J lost 7 bases, with 24 bases between them. The length of the CDR3 is 15 residues. Per germline, CDR1 KGHDR and CDR2 SFDVKD. CDR3 region: CADNPNQHRVQPQHF. Here the CDR3 DNA reads TGTGCCGACAACCCCAACCAACACAGGGTCCAGCCCCAGCATTTT.

The CDR3 reads CASTPGQVAYEQYF. CDR3 nucleotide sequence: TGTGCCAGCACTCCGGGACAGGTAGCCTACGAGCAGTACTTC. The chain is built from TRBV2 and TRBJ2-7, with 8 bases that match TRBD1. The CDR3 sequence is 14 residues long. The V segment lost 7 bases and the J segment 2 bases; nucleotides outside the gene matches: 7. Germline V gene sequence: CDR1 SNHLY, CDR2 FYNNEI.

The chain employs TRBV10-1 and TRBJ1-1; D not resolved. This CDR3 is 14 amino acids long. The germline V gene has CDR1 WNHNN and CDR2 SYGVQD (reference sequence). The germline V and J ends were trimmed by 3 bases and 0 bases, with 8 bases remaining between them. CDR3 in DNA: TGCGCCAGCAGTGAATCCTTAATGAACACTGAAGCTTTCTTT. It is translated as CASSESLMNTEAFF.

Remarks on this clone: This same CDR3 is encoded by further DNA sequences in the sample. The V and J genes are TRBV20-1 and TRBJ2-7, with D tentatively TRBD2 (6 bases). Looked up from germline, CDR1 is DFQATT and CDR2 is SNEGSKA (reference sequence). This CDR3 is built from 11 residues. V was cut by 3 bases and J by 5 bases, with 8 bases left in between. CDR3 loop: CSASTGDEQYF. The CDR3 nucleotides are TGCAGTGCTAGTACGGGAGACGAGCAGTACTTC.

In this sample, this clone turned up once. The V gene is TRBV7-6, the J gene TRBJ2-3, with TRBD1 matching over 7 bases. The CDR3 covers 15 residues. CDR1 SGHVS and CDR2 FNYEAQ come from the germline V gene. Germline trimming cut 8 bases from V and 1 base from J; bases unmatched to any gene: 9. This CDR3 is CASSQRGGGTDTQYF. As DNA, the CDR3 is TGTGCCAGCTCCCAACGAGGGGGCGGCACAGATACGCAGTATTTT.

The rearrangement uses TRBV3-1 (or the pseudogene TRBV3-2) and TRBJ1-2, with 9 nucleotides matching TRBD1. Germline-derived CDR1 and CDR2 are LGHDT and YNNKEL (reference sequence). This CDR3 region has 17 residues. Trimming took 2 bases from V and 4 from J; bases not matched to a gene: 11. The CDR3 region has the DNA TGTGCCAGCAGCCAACCTTCGAACAGGGGGCGCTCCTATGGCTACACCTTC. Translated, it gives CASSQPSNRGRSYGYTF.

The chain employs TRBV5-1 and TRBJ1-1; 8 bases agree with TRBD1. The CDR3 spans 13 residues. The germline CDR1 and CDR2 sequences are SGHRS and YFSETQ. The ends lost 0 bases at V and 8 bases at J; junction bases unmatched: 3. This CDR3 is CASSLGTGREAFF. The CDR3 nucleotides are TGCGCCAGCAGCTTGGGGACAGGGCGGGAAGCTTTCTTT.

The chain is built from TRBV10-3 and TRBJ1-2; D uncertain. V lost 2 bases and J lost 2, with 9 bases in between. The CDR3 loop spans 14 amino acids. Germline V gene sequence: CDR1 ENHRY, CDR2 SYGVKD. CDR3 region: CAISETRVNYGYTF. CDR3 nucleotide sequence: TGTGCCATCAGTGAGACCCGCGTGAACTATGGCTACACCTTC.

The V gene is TRBV4-1, the J gene TRBJ2-2; the D gene is possibly TRBD1 (6 bases). Trimming left V 0 bases short and J 3 bases short, with 14 bases between. The germline gives CDR1 MGHRA, CDR2 YSYEKL. The length of the CDR3 is 17 residues. The CDR3 DNA sequence: TGCGCCAGCAGCCAAGATCCAACAGGGATTCACACCGGGGAGCTGTTTTTT. Protein: CASSQDPTGIHTGELFF.

The chain links TRBV6-6 to TRBJ2-2, with 7 nucleotides matching TRBD1. The CDR3 contains 13 residues. Trimming took 5 bases from V and 6 from J; bases not matched to a gene: 3. Looked up from germline, CDR1 is MNHNY and CDR2 is SVGAGI (reference sequence). CDR3 loop: CASSRTGAGELFF. In nucleotides, the CDR3 is TGTGCCAGCAGTCGGACAGGAGCCGGGGAGCTGTTTTTT.

A remark on this clone: One junction end disagrees with the germline gene, perhaps due to a read error. The chain uses TRBV24-1 and TRBJ2-1; 8 bases fit TRBD1. The germline CDR1 and CDR2 sequences are KGHDR and SFDVKD. The CDR3 runs to 16 residues. The CDR3: CATSALRTGKTNEQFF. CDR3 sequence (DNA): TGTGCCACCAGTGCTTTGAGGACAGGGAAGACGAATGAGCAGTTCTTC.

The rearrangement uses TRBV6-5 and TRBJ1-6; 9 bases line up with TRBD1. J was trimmed by 14 bases and V by 6 bases; bases with no gene match: 11. Germline CDR1 is MNHEY and CDR2 is SVGAGI. This CDR3 region has 14 residues. The CDR3 DNA reads TGTGCCAGCAGACCCGGACAGGGGAAGAATACCCTCCACTTT. Translated, it gives CASRPGQGKNTLHF.

This chain connects TRBV24-1 to TRBJ1-2, with D possibly being TRBD1 (6 bases). The CDR3 has 15 residues. With 4 bases removed from V and 4 bases from J, the gap between germline ends came to 15 bases. The germline V gene has CDR1 KGHDR and CDR2 SFDVKD. In nucleotides, the CDR3 is TGTGCCACCAGTGACCCGGGGGCGGGAGGCTATGGCTACACCTTC. This gives the protein CATSDPGAGGYGYTF.

The chain carries TRBV27 and TRBJ1-1; the D gene is possibly TRBD1 (5 bases). Trimming cost V 4 bases and J 10 bases, with 22 bases left between them. Germline CDR1 and CDR2: MNHEY and SMNVEV (reference sequence). This CDR3 is 15 amino acids long. Here the CDR3 reads CASSYQGFVTFRAFF. CDR3 bases: TGTGCCAGCAGTTACCAGGGTTTCGTTACCTTTAGAGCTTTCTTT.

This chain uses TRBV11-3 with TRBJ1-1; D is unresolved. V was shortened by 1 base and J by 0 bases, with 6 bases between the two germline ends. Germline values: CDR1 SGHNT, CDR2 YENEEA. This CDR3 is built from 14 residues. This chain's CDR3 is CASSLATVNTEAFF. The DNA of the CDR3 is TGTGCCAGCAGCTTAGCCACGGTGAACACTGAAGCTTTCTTT.

This clone was observed a single time. This chain joins TRBV3-1 (or the pseudogene TRBV3-2) and TRBJ2-7, with TRBD2 matching over 8 bases. CDR3 size: 16 residues. V was pared by 2 bases and J by 0 bases, with 6 bases of the junction left unmatched. The germline gives CDR1 LGHDT, CDR2 YNNKEL (reference sequence). The CDR3 spells CASSQLLADGSYEQYF. The CDR3 coding sequence is TGTGCCAGCAGCCAATTACTAGCGGATGGCTCCTACGAGCAGTACTTC.

This chain links TRBV6-1 with TRBJ1-6, with a weak D call TRBD1 (5 bases). This CDR3 is 17 amino acids long. CDR1 and CDR2 from the germline V gene are MNHNS and SASEGT. V lost 0 bases and J lost 3, with 12 bases in between. The CDR3 nucleotides are TGTGCCAGCAGTGAAGCCCTGATGACAGTCTATAATTCACCCCTCCACTTT. The encoded protein is CASSEALMTVYNSPLHF.

The rearrangement joins TRBV9 to TRBJ2-3, with 14 bases fitting TRBD2. Germline V CDR1 and CDR2: SGDLS, YYNGEE. There are 17 residues in the CDR3. Trimming at V came to 4 bases and at J to 5 bases, leaving 9 bases not matched to a gene. The CDR3 protein is CASSPFGTSGRGDTQYF. The DNA for the CDR3 is TGTGCCAGCAGCCCATTCGGGACTAGCGGGAGAGGAGATACGCAGTATTTT.

The chain combines TRBV27 with TRBJ1-1; 8 bases align to TRBD1. The CDR3 runs to 16 residues. CDR1 is MNHEY, CDR2 SMNVEV, per germline (reference sequence). The V and J ends lost 8 bases and 2 bases, in that order; junction bases with no gene match: 13. The CDR3 loop is CASFQADRGPNTEAFF. Written as DNA, the CDR3 is TGTGCCAGCTTCCAGGCCGACAGGGGACCCAACACTGAAGCTTTCTTT.

This sequence joins TRBV5-1 and TRBJ2-2; D unclear. Germline assignment: CDR1 SGHRS and CDR2 YFSETQ. The CDR3 covers 14 residues. V lost 0 bases, J lost 1 base, and 4 bases lay in between. The CDR3 DNA is TGCGCCAGCAGCTTGGTAGAGAACACCGGGGAGCTGTTTTTT. Translating gives CASSLVENTGELFF.

In DNA form, the CDR3 reads TGTGCCAGCAGCCTTATGCTTGGAGTGGATGGCACTGAAGCTTTCTTT. Its translation is CASSLMLGVDGTEAFF. The chain recombines TRBV28 with TRBJ1-1, with no clear D. This CDR3 has 16 amino acids. V was trimmed by 6 bases and J by 4 bases, leaving 21 bases between them. Germline V gene sequence: CDR1 MDHEN, CDR2 SYDVKM. Full variable domain (rest looked up from reference TRBV28 and TRBJ1-1): DVKVTQSSRYLVKRTGEKVFLECVQDMDHENMFWYRQDPGLGLRLIYFSYDVKMKEKGDIPEGYSVSREKKERFSLILESASTNQTSMYLCASSLMLGVDGTEAFFGQGTRLTVV.

This chain uses TRBV3-1 (or the pseudogene TRBV3-2) with TRBJ2-3; D might be TRBD1 (7 bases). CDR1 is LGHDT and CDR2 is YNNKEL in the germline V gene (reference sequence). The V end was cut by 3 bases, the J end by 4 bases, with 17 bases between. This CDR3 is built from 16 residues. The CDR3: CASSHQQGGKADTQYF. The DNA of the CDR3 is TGTGCCAGCAGCCATCAGCAGGGGGGTAAGGCAGATACGCAGTATTTT.

The V call is TRBV3-1 (or the pseudogene TRBV3-2), the J call TRBJ2-5; a possible D gene is TRBD2 (5 bases). Germline V CDR1 and CDR2: LGHDT, YNNKEL (reference sequence). CDR3 size: 12 residues. The germline V and J ends were trimmed by 4 bases and 4 bases, with 7 bases remaining between them. The CDR3 is CASSPAGETQYF. The CDR3 nucleotides read TGTGCCAGCAGCCCGGCGGGAGAGACCCAGTACTTC.